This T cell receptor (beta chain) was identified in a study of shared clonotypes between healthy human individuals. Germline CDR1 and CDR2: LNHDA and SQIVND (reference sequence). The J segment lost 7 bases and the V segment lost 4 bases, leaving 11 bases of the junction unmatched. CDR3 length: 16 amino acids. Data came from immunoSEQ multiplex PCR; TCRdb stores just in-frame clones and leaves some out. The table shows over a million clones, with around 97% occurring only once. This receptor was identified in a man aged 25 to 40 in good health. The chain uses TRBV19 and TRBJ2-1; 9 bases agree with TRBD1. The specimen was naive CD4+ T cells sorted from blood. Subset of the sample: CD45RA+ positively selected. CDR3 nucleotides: TGTGCCAGTAGTAACTTGGGGACAGGGCATGGAAATGAGCAGTTCTTC. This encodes CASSNLGTGHGNEQFF. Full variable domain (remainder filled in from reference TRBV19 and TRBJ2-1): DGGITQSPKYLFRKEGQNVTLSCEQNLNHDAMYWYRQDPGQGLRLIYYSQIVNDFQKGDIAEGYSVSREKKESFPLTVTSAQKNPTAFYLCASSNLGTGHGNEQFFGPGTRLTVL.